This entry concerns a single T cell receptor (beta chain). It has no known antigen specificity. No per-base quality is available; no much larger clone lies one base away. These data originate in a study of T cell clonotyping in hematopoietic cell transplantation (dated by TCRdb to the early 2020s). In the study overall: A total of 110 to 150 blood samples were collected in the study from 35 consecutive transplant recipients and their related donors. Recruitment of patients was conducted between 2015 and January 2017, and follow-up was continued until September 2020 or death. What the work shows at the level of the full study, not this receptor alone: Sample size was limited, and cells were not sorted, so CD4 and CD8 repertoire contributions could not be separated. Overlap with donor repertoires was found for only a small fraction of recipient repertoires, with over 95% found to appear de novo at the given depth. Broader posttransplant TCR repertoire diversity was predicted by donor and pretransplant recipient Inverse Simpson Index values. After transplant, TCR diversity in recipients dropped, and pathologically expanded clonotypes increased progressively from day 30 to day 180.

From the germline V gene, CDR1 is SGHRS and CDR2 is YFSETQ. Deletion took 3 bases off V and 1 base off J, with a span of 11 bases between the germline ends. The CDR3 has 16 amino acids, counting the end cysteine and phenylalanine. Only the CDR3 portion is preserved as DNA: 48 bases, with reading frame beginning at the first base. With the immunoSEQ assay, which is a bias-controlled multiplex PCR relying on V- and J-specific primers, TCR beta CDR3 regions were amplified from genomic DNA. A proprietary barcode and Illumina adapter sequences were added to the CDR3 amplicons in a second PCR step. An Illumina MiSeq instrument was used to sequence the CDR3 libraries. In the source study's methods: Export and quality control were handled in immunoSEQ Analyzer 3.0, while downstream analyses relied on R Bioconductor and Immunarch. Only productive rearrangements in the normalized downsampled data set went into calculating the repertoire metrics. Clonotypes larger than 5 templates in the normalized cohort were defined as pathologically expanded. The Inverse Simpson Index served as the measure of repertoire diversity. The non-normalized data set was used for CMV-specificity analyses so that all clonotypes could be captured. What TCRdb holds here is the immuneACCESS table cut down to in-frame rearrangements. Part of the clones is not present; checked against another copy, under half of the missing clones reflect an unresolved V gene, and the others are unexplained. V and J calls and clone size come straight from that table; D and trimming were deduced from the DNA. The sample contains fewer than 50,000 clones, 94% of them found a single time. The ten top clones hold roughly 0.85% of the sample.

For TCR beta sequencing, blood samples came from the related transplant donors. Using Nuclei Lysis Solution, genomic DNA was extracted from unfractionated peripheral blood mononuclear cells that were either fresh or cryopreserved. This clonotype was sampled from a woman aged 45-60 years in good health. Some clones in this sample may be carry-over from other donors' samples. What was sequenced was peripheral blood mononuclear cells. In this chain, TRBV5-1 is recombined with TRBJ1-6, with no confident D gene call. The bases are TGCGCCAGCAGCTCGGCCAGCGGTTCCTATAATTCACCCCTCCACTTT. Translated, it reads CASSSASGSYNSPLHF.